The TCR beta chain described here comes from a study of T cell changes during pregnancy in multiple sclerosis. Using immunoSEQ multiplex PCR, the repertoire was profiled, and TCRdb retains in-frame clones only, with some absent. This sample has tens of thousands of clones, with around four fifths found just once. V dropped 4 bases and J dropped 8; count of bases not matched to a gene: 5. Germline-derived CDR1 and CDR2 are SGHVS and FQNEAQ. CDR3 size: 15 residues. The specimen comprised CD8+ T cells from peripheral blood mononuclear cells, sampled in the first trimester of pregnancy. This receptor was identified in a female donor in good health, enrolled as a control in a pregnancy study. The chain is built from TRBV7-8 and TRBJ2-1; 13 bases match TRBD2. The CDR3 here is CASSSTSGGADEQFF. The CDR3 DNA sequence: TGTGCCAGCAGCTCCACTAGCGGGGGGGCGGATGAGCAGTTCTTC. Complete variable domain (other parts from reference TRBV7-8 and TRBJ2-1): GAGVSQSPRYKVAKRGQDVALRCDPISGHVSLFWYQQALGQGPEFLTYFQNEAQLDKSGLPSDRFFAERPEGSVSTLKIQRTQQEDSAVYLCASSSTSGGADEQFFGPGTRLTVL.